This T cell receptor beta chain was identified in a study of blood T cell repertoires in COVID-19. Study overall: Samples representing acute and convalescent COVID-19 were sourced from the United States, Italy and Spain. The cDNA or gDNA used as material had been derived from T cells, B-cell-depleted T cells, or PBMCs.

Original data processing: How many nucleated cells were present was estimated from reference gene primer amplification. Only in-frame clones appear in the TCRdb table, and some are missing; sequencing was by immunoSEQ multiplex PCR. V and J calls and clone size are copied from that table; D and trimming were computed from the DNA. The sample records 170,000 or so clones, about 86% being singletons. In this sample, this clone turned up once. V trimming: 4 bases; J trimming: 6 bases; junction bases outside the gene matches: 7. Germline-derived CDR1 and CDR2 are SNHLY and FYNNEI. CDR3 length: 14 residues.

Sample: peripheral blood. This chain links TRBV2 with TRBJ1-1; 8 nucleotides agree with TRBD1. The TCR originated in a man aged 50-60 years with active or convalescent COVID-19. The CDR3 here is CASSVDRDRSEAFF. DNA for the CDR3: TGTGCCAGCAGTGTTGACCGGGACAGGTCTGAAGCTTTCTTT.